The present entry profiles one T cell receptor (beta chain) with its context. Original handling: Reference gene primer amplification gave estimated nucleated cell counts. The repertoire was sequenced with immunoSEQ multiplex PCR; TCRdb's copy has only in-frame clones and lacks some. V and J calls and clone size are copied from that table; D and trimming were computed from the DNA. The data contain about 180,000 clones, approximately 88% of them singletons. V dropped 6 bases and J dropped 2; count of bases not matched to a gene: 5. This CDR3 has 14 residues. Germline V lookup: CDR1 MDHEN, CDR2 SYDVKM. This specimen belongs to a study of blood T cell repertoires in COVID-19. Study-wide background: Acute and convalescent COVID-19 specimens originated in the United States, Italy and Spain.

Input material: peripheral blood. The origin of this receptor is a woman aged 25 to 45 with acute or convalescent COVID-19. This sequence joins TRBV28 and TRBJ1-2; 8 positions agree with TRBD1. The CDR3, as DNA: TGTGCCAGCAGGATCCAGGGGGCGAACTATGGCTACACCTTC. This sequence encodes CASRIQGANYGYTF.